The rows below give T cell receptor beta chains drawn from one sample of a study of cytomegalovirus exposure and HLA in healthy donors. Measured with immunoSEQ multiplex PCR; TCRdb has only the in-frame clones, and not every one. The sample shows over 150,000 clones, roughly 84% of them seen only once. Sequencing was done on a sample of PBMCs. Every receptor here comes from a woman in her late teens or twenties in good health and CMV-seropositive. The CDR3 runs from the conserved cysteine through the conserved F or W. The D gene is left open where the match is weak. Only some rows state a clone size, as once, few, many or a class for expanded clones.

abundance: NA
d_gene: NA
v_gene: TRBV7-2
j_gene: TRBJ2-3
CDR3nt: TGTGCCAGCAGCAATAGCCCCCTCGATACGCAGTATTTT
CDR3aa: CASSNSPLDTQYF

abundance: NA
d_gene: TRBD2
v_gene: TRBV28
j_gene: TRBJ2-3
CDR3nt: TGTGCCAGCAGAGGGACTAGCGGGGCTCCTACGCAGTATTTT
CDR3aa: CASRGTSGAPTQYF

abundance: NA
d_gene: NA
v_gene: TRBV9
j_gene: TRBJ2-1
CDR3nt: TGTGCCAGCAGCGTAGCTTGGGGGGATGAGCAGTTCTTC
CDR3aa: CASSVAWGDEQFF

abundance: few
d_gene: NA
v_gene: TRBV5-8
j_gene: TRBJ2-5
CDR3nt: TGTGCCAGCTACCACCGGGGGCAAGAGACCCAGTACTTC
CDR3aa: CASYHRGQETQYF

abundance: NA
d_gene: NA
v_gene: TRBV7-2
j_gene: TRBJ2-1
CDR3nt: TGTGCCAGCAGCCCCCCCCCGGGACACCAATCCTACAATGAGCAGTTCTTC
CDR3aa: CASSPPPGHQSYNEQFF

abundance: NA
d_gene: NA
v_gene: TRBV9
j_gene: TRBJ1-2
CDR3nt: TGTGCCAGCAGCGTTTCTTCAGGGATTGGGGGCTACACCTTC
CDR3aa: CASSVSSGIGGYTF

abundance: NA
d_gene: NA
v_gene: TRBV5-1
j_gene: TRBJ1-2
CDR3nt: TGCGCCAGCATTGGCTTGACAGGCGACTACACCTTC
CDR3aa: CASIGLTGDYTF

abundance: NA
d_gene: NA
v_gene: TRBV2
j_gene: TRBJ1-1
CDR3nt: TGTGCCAGCAGTGAAGGTCGGGAGGCTTTCTTT
CDR3aa: CASSEGREAFF

abundance: NA
d_gene: NA
v_gene: TRBV27
j_gene: TRBJ2-7
CDR3nt: TGTGCCAGCAGAGGACTACAGGGGCACAACGAGCAGTACTTC
CDR3aa: CASRGLQGHNEQYF

abundance: NA
d_gene: TRBD1
v_gene: TRBV9
j_gene: TRBJ2-3
CDR3nt: TGTGCCAGCAGCGCAACCGGGACAGGGGGTGCAGATACGCAGTATTTT
CDR3aa: CASSATGTGGADTQYF

abundance: NA
d_gene: TRBD1
v_gene: TRBV27
j_gene: TRBJ1-6
CDR3nt: TGTGCCAGCAGTCCAGCGGGACAGGGGAATTCACCCCTCCACTTT
CDR3aa: CASSPAGQGNSPLHF

abundance: NA
d_gene: NA
v_gene: TRBV7-9
j_gene: TRBJ1-2
CDR3nt: TGTGCCAGCAGCTTAAGCGCCTATGGCTACACCTTC
CDR3aa: CASSLSAYGYTF

abundance: NA
d_gene: TRBD2
v_gene: TRBV7-2
j_gene: TRBJ2-3
CDR3nt: TGTGCCAGCAGCTTAGCCTCACTAGCGGGGGGCGCCCAAGATACGCAGTATTTT
CDR3aa: CASSLASLAGGAQDTQYF

abundance: few
d_gene: TRBD1
v_gene: TRBV6-1
j_gene: TRBJ1-6
CDR3nt: TGTGCCAGCAGTGAAAGGACAGGCGCACCCCTCCACTTT
CDR3aa: CASSERTGAPLHF

abundance: NA
d_gene: TRBD2
v_gene: TRBV19
j_gene: TRBJ2-2
CDR3nt: TGTGCCAGTAGGTCCGGACTAGATTTCGGGGAGCTGTTTTTT
CDR3aa: CASRSGLDFGELFF

abundance: NA
d_gene: TRBD1
v_gene: TRBV11-3
j_gene: TRBJ1-1
CDR3nt: TGTGCCAGCAGCTTACGAACAGGGGATGCTGAAGCTTTCTTT
CDR3aa: CASSLRTGDAEAFF

abundance: NA
d_gene: NA
v_gene: TRBV5-8
j_gene: TRBJ1-1
CDR3nt: TGTGCCAGCAGCTTCGGGGGGGGAGGCACTGAAGCTTTCTTT
CDR3aa: CASSFGGGGTEAFF

abundance: NA
d_gene: TRBD1
v_gene: TRBV15
j_gene: TRBJ1-1
CDR3nt: TGTGCCACCAGCAGAGATAACAGGGGGGATTCTGAAGCTTTCTTT
CDR3aa: CATSRDNRGDSEAFF

abundance: NA
d_gene: TRBD2
v_gene: TRBV6-5
j_gene: TRBJ2-3
CDR3nt: TGTGCCAGCAGGGGGGGGACAGATACGCAGTATTTT
CDR3aa: CASRGGTDTQYF

abundance: NA
d_gene: TRBD2
v_gene: TRBV5-6
j_gene: TRBJ2-2
CDR3nt: TGTGCCAGCAGCCCGCGGGGGGCGGCGAATGGGGAGCTGTTTTTT
CDR3aa: CASSPRGAANGELFF

abundance: once
d_gene: NA
v_gene: TRBV6-6
j_gene: TRBJ1-1
CDR3nt: TGTGCCAGCAGTTACTCGACGGGGAGGGTCCTAGCTTTCTTT
CDR3aa: CASSYSTGRVLAFF

abundance: NA
d_gene: TRBD1
v_gene: TRBV25-1
j_gene: TRBJ2-3
CDR3nt: TGTGCCAGCAGTGCACAATCCGCGGACAGGCGGGCGAGAGATACGCAGTATTTT
CDR3aa: CASSAQSADRRARDTQYF

abundance: NA
d_gene: NA
v_gene: TRBV7-9
j_gene: TRBJ1-2
CDR3nt: TGTGCCAGCAGCGGGGCCTTATCCTATGGCTACACCTTC
CDR3aa: CASSGALSYGYTF

abundance: NA
d_gene: NA
v_gene: TRBV19
j_gene: TRBJ1-2
CDR3nt: TGTGCCAGTAGTATAAGAACAGGGATCTATGGCTACACCTTC
CDR3aa: CASSIRTGIYGYTF

abundance: NA
d_gene: NA
v_gene: TRBV29-1
j_gene: TRBJ2-6
CDR3nt: TGCAGCGTGATGACAGGAACCTCTGGGGCCAACGTCCTGACTTTC
CDR3aa: CSVMTGTSGANVLTF

abundance: few
d_gene: NA
v_gene: TRBV6-1
j_gene: TRBJ2-7
CDR3nt: TGTGCCAGCAGTGAAGGGACAGCATTATACGAGCAGTACTTC
CDR3aa: CASSEGTALYEQYF

abundance: NA
d_gene: TRBD1
v_gene: TRBV11-1
j_gene: TRBJ2-7
CDR3nt: TGTGCCAGCAGCACCCGGACAGGAAGAAGGTGGGAGCAGTACTTC
CDR3aa: CASSTRTGRRWEQYF

abundance: NA
d_gene: NA
v_gene: TRBV4-2
j_gene: TRBJ2-3
CDR3nt: TGTGCCAGCAGCGCGCGAGCCGGTAGCACAGATACGCAGTATTTT
CDR3aa: CASSARAGSTDTQYF

abundance: NA
d_gene: TRBD1
v_gene: TRBV6-4
j_gene: TRBJ2-2
CDR3nt: TGTGCCAGCAGGGGACAGGGGCACACCGGGGAGCTGTTTTTT
CDR3aa: CASRGQGHTGELFF

abundance: NA
d_gene: NA
v_gene: TRBV10-3
j_gene: TRBJ2-7
CDR3nt: TGTGCCACCTCTACAGTCGACCGGGGCTCCTACGAGCAGTACTTC
CDR3aa: CATSTVDRGSYEQYF

abundance: NA
d_gene: NA
v_gene: TRBV29-1
j_gene: TRBJ1-2
CDR3nt: TGCAGCGCCTTGGGGACATCTACAGGGTGGGGCTATGGCTACACCTTC
CDR3aa: CSALGTSTGWGYGYTF

abundance: once
d_gene: NA
v_gene: TRBV6-1
j_gene: TRBJ1-5
CDR3nt: TGTGCCAGCAGTGAGGGACAAGTCCACAATCAGCCCCAGCATTTT
CDR3aa: CASSEGQVHNQPQHF

abundance: NA
d_gene: NA
v_gene: TRBV2
j_gene: TRBJ2-1
CDR3nt: TGTGCCAGCAAGAGGAGTAGTGAGCAGTTCTTC
CDR3aa: CASKRSSEQFF

abundance: NA
d_gene: NA
v_gene: TRBV7-2
j_gene: TRBJ2-7
CDR3nt: TGTGCCAGCAGCTTAGCTGTTGACAGCGCCTACGAGCAGTACTTC
CDR3aa: CASSLAVDSAYEQYF

abundance: NA
d_gene: NA
v_gene: TRBV7-8
j_gene: TRBJ1-3
CDR3nt: TGTGCCAGCAGCACCCAGGCCGGAGGGGTTGGAAACACCATATATTTT
CDR3aa: CASSTQAGGVGNTIYF

abundance: NA
d_gene: TRBD1
v_gene: TRBV10-2
j_gene: TRBJ1-6
CDR3nt: TGCGCCAGCAGAGACAGGGATACTTCCTATAATTCACCCCTCCACTTT
CDR3aa: CASRDRDTSYNSPLHF

abundance: NA
d_gene: TRBD1
v_gene: TRBV4-1
j_gene: TRBJ1-1
CDR3nt: TGCGCCAGCAGCCTCGACAGGGGGGAAGCTTTCTTT
CDR3aa: CASSLDRGEAFF

abundance: NA
d_gene: NA
v_gene: TRBV19
j_gene: TRBJ1-1
CDR3nt: TGTGCCAGTAGTGGTCTATGGGGGAGGAACCCAAACACTGAAGCTTTCTTT
CDR3aa: CASSGLWGRNPNTEAFF

abundance: NA
d_gene: NA
v_gene: TRBV7-2
j_gene: TRBJ2-7
CDR3nt: TGTGCCAGCAGCTTTAGCACCGGTCCCTACGAGCAGTACTTC
CDR3aa: CASSFSTGPYEQYF

abundance: NA
d_gene: NA
v_gene: TRBV6-5
j_gene: TRBJ1-2
CDR3nt: TGTGCCAGCAGTGACAGGAACTATGGCTACACCTTC
CDR3aa: CASSDRNYGYTF

abundance: NA
d_gene: NA
v_gene: TRBV5-1
j_gene: TRBJ2-7
CDR3nt: TGCGCCAGCAGCCGCGACTACGAGCAGTACTTC
CDR3aa: CASSRDYEQYF

abundance: NA
d_gene: NA
v_gene: TRBV2
j_gene: TRBJ1-1
CDR3nt: TGTGCCAGCAGAATAGAGTTGAACACTGAAGCTTTCTTT
CDR3aa: CASRIELNTEAFF

abundance: NA
d_gene: NA
v_gene: TRBV20-1
j_gene: TRBJ1-1
CDR3nt: TGCAGTGCCGGGAGAGTCACTGAAGCTTTCTTT
CDR3aa: CSAGRVTEAFF

abundance: once
d_gene: NA
v_gene: TRBV2
j_gene: TRBJ2-7
CDR3nt: TGTGCCAGCACGGGCGGGAACTACGAGCAGTACTTC
CDR3aa: CASTGGNYEQYF

abundance: NA
d_gene: TRBD1
v_gene: TRBV10-3
j_gene: TRBJ2-7
CDR3nt: TGTGCCATCAGTGACGACAGGGGGCTCTACGAGCTGTACTTC
CDR3aa: CAISDDRGLYELYF

abundance: NA
d_gene: TRBD2
v_gene: TRBV2
j_gene: TRBJ2-5
CDR3nt: TGTGCCAGCGGGGAGCGGGGGTTGGGCAAGACCCAGTACTTC
CDR3aa: CASGERGLGKTQYF

abundance: NA
d_gene: TRBD1
v_gene: TRBV29-1
j_gene: TRBJ2-1
CDR3nt: TGCAGCGTTGAAGATCGAATGAGGGGACAGGGGGATGAGCAGTTCTTC
CDR3aa: CSVEDRMRGQGDEQFF

abundance: NA
d_gene: TRBD2
v_gene: TRBV6-1
j_gene: TRBJ2-3
CDR3nt: TGTGCCAGCAGTCCTAGCGGGGGCACAGATACGCAGTATTTT
CDR3aa: CASSPSGGTDTQYF

abundance: NA
d_gene: TRBD1
v_gene: TRBV5-5
j_gene: TRBJ1-5
CDR3nt: TGTGCCAGCAGCTTGGGACAGGGCGTATTCAATCAGCCCCAGCATTTT
CDR3aa: CASSLGQGVFNQPQHF

abundance: NA
d_gene: NA
v_gene: TRBV7-2
j_gene: TRBJ2-7
CDR3nt: TGTGCCAGCAGCTTAGTCATGGAGGGCGAGCAGTACTTC
CDR3aa: CASSLVMEGEQYF

abundance: NA
d_gene: NA
v_gene: TRBV2
j_gene: TRBJ2-1
CDR3nt: TGTGCCAGCGGGGCCAGGGGCGATGAGCAGTTCTTC
CDR3aa: CASGARGDEQFF

abundance: few
d_gene: TRBD1
v_gene: TRBV7-9
j_gene: TRBJ1-2
CDR3nt: TGTGCCAGCAGCAACGATGGACAGGGGTATGGCTACACCTTC
CDR3aa: CASSNDGQGYGYTF

abundance: NA
d_gene: NA
v_gene: TRBV15
j_gene: TRBJ1-2
CDR3nt: TGTGCCACCAGCAACTTAGCTAACTATGGCTACACCTTC
CDR3aa: CATSNLANYGYTF

abundance: few
d_gene: TRBD2
v_gene: TRBV2
j_gene: TRBJ2-3
CDR3nt: TGTGCCAGTCGTCTAGCGGGGGGCCGTCCGGACACAGATACGCAGTATTTT
CDR3aa: CASRLAGGRPDTDTQYF

abundance: NA
d_gene: TRBD2
v_gene: TRBV2
j_gene: TRBJ2-5
CDR3nt: TGTGCCAGCAGAAGGACTAGCGAAGAGACCCAGTACTTC
CDR3aa: CASRRTSEETQYF